Shown below are 26 T cell receptor beta chains from a single sample sequenced in a study of shared clonotypes between healthy human individuals. Repertoires were generated with immunoSEQ multiplex PCR, while TCRdb's copy carries only in-frame clones and drops some. The sample consists of about 2.3 million clones, about 92% of them appearing once. The sequencing input was naive CD4+ T cells from PBMCs. Subset denoted: CD45RA+ positively selected. Receptor source: a man between 18 and 29 years old in good health. Some clones in this sample may be carry-over from other donors' samples.

This chain links TRBV7-2 with TRBJ1-5; unclear D gene. This CDR3 comprises 16 residues. The V gene lost 1 base and the J gene lost 4 bases, with 14 bases spanning the gap. Germline V gene sequence: CDR1 SGHTA, CDR2 FQGNSA. CDR3 region: CASSLVGSSYNQPQHF. CDR3 bases: TGTGCCAGCAGCTTAGTGGGTAGCAGCTATAATCAGCCCCAGCATTTT.

The chain uses TRBV2 and TRBJ2-7; weak D call: TRBD1 (6 bases). The CDR3 is 14 amino acids. Germline lookup yields CDR1 SNHLY and CDR2 FYNNEI. V lost 3 bases to trimming and J lost 3 bases, with 12 bases between them. CDR3 amino acids: CASSDQGWGYEQYF. In nucleotides, the CDR3 is TGTGCCAGCAGTGACCAGGGGTGGGGCTACGAGCAGTACTTC.

The chain employs TRBV20-1 and TRBJ2-7, with D hard to call. Germline V CDR1 and CDR2: DFQATT, SNEGSKA (reference sequence). The CDR3 contains 10 residues. The V gene lost 3 bases and the J gene lost 7 bases, with 7 bases spanning the gap. DNA of the CDR3: TGCAGTGCTAGGAGCCCGGAGCAGTACTTC. This gives the protein CSARSPEQYF.

The CDR3 DNA reads TGCGCCAGCAGCTTGGCAGCGGGAGGGCCCGCCTCCGGGGAGCTGTTTTTT. Translating it yields CASSLAAGGPASGELFF. The rearrangement uses TRBV5-1 and TRBJ2-2, with 10 bases identical to TRBD2. The germline gives CDR1 SGHRS, CDR2 YFSETQ. V was pared by 0 bases and J by 6 bases, with 8 bases of the junction left unmatched. The CDR3 loop spans 17 amino acids.

V usage is TRBV5-1 and J usage is TRBJ2-2; D uncertain. Germline V gene lookup returns CDR1 SGHRS and CDR2 YFSETQ. This CDR3 region has 15 residues. Trimming stripped 2 bases from V and 0 bases from J, with 8 bases between. Here the CDR3 DNA reads TGCGCCAGCAGCTTTCAGGCTTCGAACACCGGGGAGCTGTTTTTT. It is translated as CASSFQASNTGELFF.

This clone appeared once. This chain connects TRBV6-5 to TRBJ2-5; a weak D match, TRBD1 (6 bases). CDR1 and CDR2 (germline): MNHEY, SVGAGI. V lost 5 bases and J 1 base, leaving 11 bases between the germline ends. This CDR3 is built from 14 residues. CDR3 in amino acids: CASSVRDTQETQYF. CDR3 DNA: TGTGCCAGCAGTGTACGGGACACCCAAGAGACCCAGTACTTC.

The chain joins TRBV19 to TRBJ2-2; 9 positions match TRBD2. Germline CDR1 is LNHDA and CDR2 is SQIVND (reference sequence). CDR3 length: 14 residues. Losses at the gene ends were 5 bases for V and 5 bases for J; bases not matched to a gene: 3. The CDR3 is CASSRLAGTGELFF. CDR3 nucleotide sequence: TGTGCCAGTAGTCGCCTAGCGGGGACCGGGGAGCTGTTTTTT. Full variable domain (rest looked up from reference TRBV19 and TRBJ2-2): DGGITQSPKYLFRKEGQNVTLSCEQNLNHDAMYWYRQDPGQGLRLIYYSQIVNDFQKGDIAEGYSVSREKKESFPLTVTSAQKNPTAFYLCASSRLAGTGELFFGEGSRLTVL.

The CDR3 DNA sequence: TGTGCCTGGAGTCCTGGGGGAACAGGGGTTGAGCAGTTCTTC. It is translated as CAWSPGGTGVEQFF. This chain links TRBV30 with TRBJ2-1; 7 bases are a match to TRBD1. Germline CDR1 GTSNPN, CDR2 SVGIG (reference sequence). The CDR3 length is 14 residues. The V and J ends lost 2 bases and 9 bases, in that order; junction bases with no gene match: 10.

Details on this clone: The germline gene is not matched at one end of the junction; a read error may be the cause. The rearrangement joins TRBV30 to TRBJ2-1; a possible D gene is TRBD1 (5 bases). The germline V gene encodes CDR1 GTSNPN and CDR2 SVGIG (reference sequence). This CDR3 contains 10 residues. The CDR3 loop reads CAWQGTSEVF. In nucleotides, the CDR3 is TGTGCCTGGCAGGGCACAAGCGAGGTCTTC.

This sequence joins TRBV5-5 and TRBJ1-1; 9 nucleotides align to TRBD1. From germline, CDR1 is SGHKS and CDR2 YYEKEE (reference sequence). The CDR3 has 15 amino acids. Trimming took 4 bases from V and 4 from J; bases not matched to a gene: 8. The CDR3 DNA sequence: TGTGCCAGCAGCGTGAAACAGGGGGCGGTCACTGAAGCTTTCTTT. Its protein product is CASSVKQGAVTEAFF.

J is TRBJ2-5 and V is TRBV29-1; 7 bases align to TRBD2. The length of the CDR3 is 12 residues. Germline-derived CDR1 and CDR2 are SQVTM and ANQGSEA. V lost 4 bases and J lost 3; bases outside the gene matches: 2. The CDR3 DNA follows: TGCAGCGTTGTCCTAGCGGAAGAGACCCAGTACTTC. Its translation: CSVVLAEETQYF. Based on the CDR3 plus reference TRBV29-1 and TRBJ2-5, the full variable domain is SAVISQKPSRDICQRGTSLTIQCQVDSQVTMMFWYRQQPGQSLTLIATANQGSEATYESGFVIDKFPISRPNLTFSTLTVSNMSPEDSSIYLCSVVLAEETQYFGPGTRLLVL.

The rearrangement joins TRBV7-9 to TRBJ2-2, with 10 positions matching TRBD1. This CDR3 has 16 amino acids. After removal of 5 bases from V and 5 bases from J, the junction contained 8 bases not matched to a gene. Germline V gene sequence: CDR1 SEHNR, CDR2 FQNEAQ (reference sequence). The DNA for the CDR3 is TGTGCCAGCAGCCAGCGACAGGGGGCGAGGACCGGGGAGCTGTTTTTT. Amino acid sequence: CASSQRQGARTGELFF.

This clone has just one count. The chain couples TRBV28 to TRBJ2-7; TRBD2 matches 8 bases. V lost 5 bases and J lost 3; bases outside the gene matches: 12. This CDR3 is 16 amino acids long. CDR1 and CDR2 from the germline V gene are MDHEN and SYDVKM. CDR3 bases: TGTGCCAGCAGTCGCTTGAGCGGGGGAACAGACTACGAGCAGTACTTC. This translates into CASSRLSGGTDYEQYF.

The chain couples TRBV28 to TRBJ2-5, with D possibly matching TRBD1 (5 bases). Germline V lookup: CDR1 MDHEN, CDR2 SYDVKM. CDR3 length equals 14 residues. With 3 bases removed from V and 5 bases from J, the gap between germline ends came to 13 bases. The CDR3 region has the DNA TGTGCCAGCAGTTTGTACAGGTTCGGGGAGACCCAGTACTTC. Protein: CASSLYRFGETQYF.

This rearrangement joins TRBV29-1 to TRBJ1-1; 7 bases match TRBD1. Unmatched junction bases numbered 5, after V lost 4 bases and J lost 3 bases. The CDR3 is made up of 13 amino acids. CDR1 SQVTM and CDR2 ANQGSEA come from the germline V gene. CDR3 nucleotide sequence: TGCAGCGTTGTGGGACAGAGGGACACTGAAGCTTTCTTT. Translating gives CSVVGQRDTEAFF.

The chain employs TRBV18 and TRBJ2-1, with D perhaps matching TRBD1 (6 bases). The CDR3 is made up of 15 amino acids. The germline CDR1 and CDR2 sequences are KGHSH and LQKENI. Between the trimmed V and J ends, which lost 0 bases and 10 bases, there was a span of 16 bases. The CDR3 nucleotides read TGTGCCAGCTCACCACCATCGAGAGTAACAGGGGAGCAGTTCTTC. Its protein product is CASSPPSRVTGEQFF.

V is TRBV5-1 and J is TRBJ2-1; 9 bases match TRBD1. The ends lost 1 base at V and 3 bases at J; junction bases unmatched: 5. From germline, CDR1 is SGHRS and CDR2 YFSETQ. The CDR3 covers 16 residues. CDR3 in amino acids: CASSLRWTGVYNEQFF. In DNA form, the CDR3 reads TGCGCCAGCAGCTTGCGATGGACAGGGGTCTACAATGAGCAGTTCTTC.

This chain links TRBV4-1 with TRBJ2-2, with D possibly TRBD2 on 6 matching bases. Trimming cost V 6 bases and J 5 bases, with 19 bases left between them. This CDR3 has 16 residues. CDR1 and CDR2 from the germline V gene are MGHRA and YSYEKL. CDR3 bases: TGCGCCAGCAGGCGTGGTCTAGCGATACTAACCGGGGAGCTGTTTTTT. This encodes CASRRGLAILTGELFF.

This clone was observed a single time. This chain connects TRBV6-1 to TRBJ2-2; 12 nucleotides line up with TRBD2. With 8 bases clipped from V and 6 bases from J, the junction kept 7 bases outside the gene matches. CDR3 length equals 15 residues. Germline V CDR1 and CDR2: MNHNS, SASEGT. The CDR3, as DNA: TGTGCCAGCGGACAGAGACTAGCGGGAGCCGGGGAGCTGTTTTTT. Translating gives CASGQRLAGAGELFF.

The chain joins TRBV30 to TRBJ2-2; D is ambiguous. Germline-derived CDR1 and CDR2 are GTSNPN and SVGIG (reference sequence). V lost 4 bases, J lost 8 bases, and 14 bases lay in between. The CDR3 has 13 amino acids. CDR3 loop: CAWTVRVPGELFF. Here the CDR3 DNA reads TGTGCCTGGACCGTTCGGGTTCCGGGGGAGCTGTTTTTT.

This clone was seen just once. The chain joins TRBV9 to TRBJ2-7; D gene ambiguous. CDR1 and CDR2 from the germline V gene are SGDLS and YYNGEE. CDR3 length: 15 residues. Trimming pared 2 bases from V and 0 bases from J, leaving 12 bases between. The CDR3 loop reads CASSVRDGRSYEQYF. The CDR3 coding sequence is TGTGCCAGCAGCGTTAGGGATGGGCGCTCCTACGAGCAGTACTTC. The full variable domain, completed using reference TRBV9 and TRBJ2-7, is DSGVTQTPKHLITATGQRVTLRCSPRSGDLSVYWYQQSLDQGLQFLIQYYNGEERAKGNILERFSAQQFPDLHSELNLSSLELGDSALYFCASSVRDGRSYEQYFGPGTRLTVT.

The sample holds one count of this clone. Within the sample, other DNA sequences also encode this same CDR3. V gene TRBV5-8 combines with J gene TRBJ2-1; D is uncertain. CDR3 size: 11 residues. The germline V and J ends were trimmed by 5 bases and 3 bases, with 3 bases remaining between them. Looked up from germline, CDR1 is SGHTS and CDR2 is YDEGEE. CDR3 region: CASSFYNEQFF. CDR3 bases: TGTGCCAGCAGTTTCTACAATGAGCAGTTCTTC.

This rearrangement joins TRBV30 to TRBJ2-5; TRBD2 is a possible D gene (5 bases). Germline values: CDR1 GTSNPN, CDR2 SVGIG (reference sequence). CDR3 length: 13 amino acids. V lost 0 bases, J lost 4 bases, and 9 bases lay in between. The CDR3 reads CAWSVVGVETQYF. As DNA, the CDR3 is TGTGCCTGGAGTGTAGTCGGGGTAGAGACCCAGTACTTC.

V usage is TRBV29-1 and J usage is TRBJ2-3, with D possibly TRBD2 on 5 matching bases. V was cut by 5 bases and J by 1 base, with 10 bases left in between. The length of the CDR3 is 13 residues. CDR1 is SQVTM and CDR2 is ANQGSEA in the germline V gene. This CDR3 is CSVRGPRTDTQYF. The CDR3 DNA sequence: TGCAGCGTTCGAGGGCCTCGCACAGATACGCAGTATTTT.

This sequence joins TRBV6-4 and TRBJ2-3; 7 bases map to TRBD2. CDR3 size: 18 residues. The V gene's germline CDR1 is MRHNA and CDR2 SNTAGT. V lost 8 bases and J lost 4; bases outside the gene matches: 21. CDR3 in DNA: TGTGCCAGCGGGATTAGCGGGTTCACGGATAGTCGGGCAGATACGCAGTATTTT. Translated: CASGISGFTDSRADTQYF.

The chain couples TRBV19 to TRBJ2-3, with 11 nucleotides matching TRBD2. J gave up 1 base and V 5 bases, and 2 bases lay outside the gene matches. The CDR3 has 15 residues. Germline V CDR1 and CDR2: LNHDA, SQIVND (reference sequence). CDR3 bases: TGTGCCAGTAGTTGGGGACTAGCGGGCACAGATACGCAGTATTTT. Encoded protein: CASSWGLAGTDTQYF.